These 3 T cell receptor beta chains originate from one sample sequenced in a study of T cells in Graves' hyperthyroidism and ophthalmopathy. RNA transcripts gave rise to amplified TCR beta CDR3 regions. The HTBI primer set was used in a first-round RT-PCR of the TCR CDR3. TCRdb re-analysed the multiplex PCR reads in MiXCR, keeping a single row per CDR3 protein. The table shows 450,000 to 550,000 distinct CDR3 sequences, with around 22% occurring only once. Source material: blood. Every receptor here comes from a woman between 25 and 40 years old with Graves' ophthalmopathy.

This clonotype was observed many times. J is TRBJ1-3 and V is TRBV12-3 or TRBV12-4; 7 bases match TRBD1. The CDR3 is made up of 14 amino acids. Trimming cost V 7 bases and J 3 bases; bases outside gene matches: 6. The CDR3 protein is CASNDAGGGNTIYF. DNA of the CDR3: TGTGCCAGCAATGATGCAGGGGGTGGAAACACCATATATTTT.

This clonotype was counted many times. A junction end diverges from the germline sequence, so it may reflect a read error. The chain joins TRBV2 to TRBJ1-5; D possibly corresponds to TRBD1 (5 bases). This CDR3 has 13 residues. Germline CDR1 is SNHLY and CDR2 is FYNNEI. The chain's CDR3 is CASSGQTAQLQHF. For the CDR3, the DNA is TGTGCCAGCAGTGGTCAGACAGCTCAGCTCCAGCATTTT. The whole variable domain, filled in from reference TRBV2 and TRBJ1-5, reads EPEVTQTPSHQVTQMGQEVILRCVPISNHLYFYWYRQILGQKVEFLVSFYNNEISEKSEIFDDQFSVERPDGSNFTLKIRSTKLEDSAMYFCASSGQTAQLQHFGDGTRLSIL.

This clonotype has at least ten counts. This chain uses TRBV4-1 with TRBJ1-1, with a tentative D call TRBD1 (6 bases). Germline V gives CDR1 MGHRA, CDR2 YSYEKL. This CDR3 region has 14 residues. V gave up 1 base and J gave up 4 bases, with 10 bases separating them. CDR3 sequence reads: CASSQVGGGTEAFF. In DNA, the CDR3 is TGCGCCAGCAGCCAAGTAGGAGGGGGCACTGAAGCTTTCTTT.